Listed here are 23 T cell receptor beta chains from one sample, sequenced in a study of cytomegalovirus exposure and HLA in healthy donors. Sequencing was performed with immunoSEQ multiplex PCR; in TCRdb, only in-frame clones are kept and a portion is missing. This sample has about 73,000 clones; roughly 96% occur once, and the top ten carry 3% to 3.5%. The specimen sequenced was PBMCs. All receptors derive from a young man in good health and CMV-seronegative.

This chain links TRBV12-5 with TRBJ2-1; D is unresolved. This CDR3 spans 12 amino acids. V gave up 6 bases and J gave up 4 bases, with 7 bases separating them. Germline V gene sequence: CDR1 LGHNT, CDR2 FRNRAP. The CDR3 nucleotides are TGTGCTAGTGGACCAGGTTACAATGAGCAGTTCTTC. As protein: CASGPGYNEQFF.

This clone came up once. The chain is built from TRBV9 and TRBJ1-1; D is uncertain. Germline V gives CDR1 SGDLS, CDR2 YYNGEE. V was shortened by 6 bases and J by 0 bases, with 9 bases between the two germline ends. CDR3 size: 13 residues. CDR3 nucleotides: TGTGCCAGCAACGCGTTAATGAACACTGAAGCTTTCTTT. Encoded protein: CASNALMNTEAFF.

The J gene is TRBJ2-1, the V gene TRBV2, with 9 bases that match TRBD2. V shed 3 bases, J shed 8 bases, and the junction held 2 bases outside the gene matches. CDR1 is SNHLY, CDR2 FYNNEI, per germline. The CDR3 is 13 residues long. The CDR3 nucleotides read TGTGCCAGCAGTGAGCGGGGGGGGGATGAGCAGTTCTTC. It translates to CASSERGGDEQFF. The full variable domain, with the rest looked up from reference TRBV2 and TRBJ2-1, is EPEVTQTPSHQVTQMGQEVILRCVPISNHLYFYWYRQILGQKVEFLVSFYNNEISEKSEIFDDQFSVERPDGSNFTLKIRSTKLEDSAMYFCASSERGGDEQFFGPGTRLTVL.

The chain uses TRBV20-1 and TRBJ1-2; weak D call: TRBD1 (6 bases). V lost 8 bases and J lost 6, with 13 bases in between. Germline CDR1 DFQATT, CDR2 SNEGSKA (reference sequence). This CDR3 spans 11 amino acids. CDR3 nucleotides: TGCAGTCTTCGGGCAGGGGATGGCTACACCTTC. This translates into CSLRAGDGYTF.

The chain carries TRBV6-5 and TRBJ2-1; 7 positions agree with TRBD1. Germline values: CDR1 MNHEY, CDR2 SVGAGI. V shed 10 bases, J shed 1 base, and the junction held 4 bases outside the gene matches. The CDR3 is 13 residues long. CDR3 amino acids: CATQQGSYNEQFF. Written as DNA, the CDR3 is TGTGCCACCCAACAGGGGTCCTACAATGAGCAGTTCTTC.

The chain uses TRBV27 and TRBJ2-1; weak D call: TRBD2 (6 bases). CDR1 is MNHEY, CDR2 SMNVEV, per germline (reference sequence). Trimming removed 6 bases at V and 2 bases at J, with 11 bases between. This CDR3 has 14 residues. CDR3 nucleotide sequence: TGTGCCAGCAGAGCCCGGAGGGCCTACAATGAGCAGTTCTTC. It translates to CASRARRAYNEQFF.

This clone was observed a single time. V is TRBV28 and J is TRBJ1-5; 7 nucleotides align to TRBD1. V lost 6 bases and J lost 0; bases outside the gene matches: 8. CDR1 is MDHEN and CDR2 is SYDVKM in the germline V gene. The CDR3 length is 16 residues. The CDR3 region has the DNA TGTGCCAGCAGCCGAGACAGGGACCTTAGCAATCAGCCCCAGCATTTT. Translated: CASSRDRDLSNQPQHF.

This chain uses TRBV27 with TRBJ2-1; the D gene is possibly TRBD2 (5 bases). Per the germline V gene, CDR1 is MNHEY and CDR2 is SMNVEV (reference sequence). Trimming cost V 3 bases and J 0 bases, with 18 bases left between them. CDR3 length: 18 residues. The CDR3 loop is CASSLSSGSESSYNEQFF. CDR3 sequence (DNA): TGTGCCAGCAGTTTGTCTAGTGGTAGCGAAAGCTCCTACAATGAGCAGTTCTTC.

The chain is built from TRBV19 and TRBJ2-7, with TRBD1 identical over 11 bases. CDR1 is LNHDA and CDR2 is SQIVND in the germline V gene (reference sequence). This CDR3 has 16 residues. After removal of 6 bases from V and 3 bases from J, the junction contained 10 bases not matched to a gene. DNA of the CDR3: TGTGCCAGTAGCCGAGCCGGACAGGGGGCTCTCTACGAGCAGTACTTC. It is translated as CASSRAGQGALYEQYF.

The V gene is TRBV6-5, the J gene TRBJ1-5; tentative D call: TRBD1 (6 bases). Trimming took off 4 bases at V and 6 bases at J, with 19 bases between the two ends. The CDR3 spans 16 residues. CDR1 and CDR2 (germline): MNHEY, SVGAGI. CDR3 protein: CASSSTTGPPFQPQHF. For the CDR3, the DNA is TGTGCCAGCAGTTCGACGACAGGACCACCCTTTCAGCCCCAGCATTTT.

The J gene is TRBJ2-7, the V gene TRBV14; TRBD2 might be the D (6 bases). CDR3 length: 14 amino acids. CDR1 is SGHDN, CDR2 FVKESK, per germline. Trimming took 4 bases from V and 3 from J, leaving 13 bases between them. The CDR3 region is CASSPGTDIYEQYF. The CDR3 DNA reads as TGTGCCAGCAGCCCCGGGACTGACATCTACGAGCAGTACTTC.

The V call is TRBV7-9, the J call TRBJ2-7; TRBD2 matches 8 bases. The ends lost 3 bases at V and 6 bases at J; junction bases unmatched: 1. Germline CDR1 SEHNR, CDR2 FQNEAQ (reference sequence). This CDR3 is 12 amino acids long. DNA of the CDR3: TGTGCCAGCAGCTTTAGCGGGGTCGAGCAGTACTTC. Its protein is CASSFSGVEQYF.

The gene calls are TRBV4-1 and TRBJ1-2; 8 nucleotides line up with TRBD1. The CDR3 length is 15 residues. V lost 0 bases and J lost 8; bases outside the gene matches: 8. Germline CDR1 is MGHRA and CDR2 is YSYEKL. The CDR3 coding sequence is TGCGCCAGCAGCCAAGATCCCCAGGGGGCCGAGGGCTACACCTTC. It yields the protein CASSQDPQGAEGYTF.

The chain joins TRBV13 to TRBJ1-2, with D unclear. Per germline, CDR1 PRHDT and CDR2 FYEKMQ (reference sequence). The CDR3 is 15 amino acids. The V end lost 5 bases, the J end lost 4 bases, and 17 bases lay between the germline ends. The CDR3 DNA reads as TGTGCCAGCAGCCGGCCCAGTGGGCAGTCCTATGGCTACACCTTC. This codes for CASSRPSGQSYGYTF.

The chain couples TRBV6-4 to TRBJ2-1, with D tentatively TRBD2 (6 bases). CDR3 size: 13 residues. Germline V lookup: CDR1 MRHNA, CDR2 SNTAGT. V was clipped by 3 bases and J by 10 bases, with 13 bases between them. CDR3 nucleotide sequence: TGTGCCAGCAGTGATTGGGACTCTGGAGAGCAGTTCTTC. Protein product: CASSDWDSGEQFF.

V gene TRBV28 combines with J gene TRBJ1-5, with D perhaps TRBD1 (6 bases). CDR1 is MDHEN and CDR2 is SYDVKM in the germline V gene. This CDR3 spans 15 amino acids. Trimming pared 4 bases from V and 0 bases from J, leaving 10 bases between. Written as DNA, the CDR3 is TGTGCCAGCAGTTCAGGGGCGCTTAGCAATCAGCCCCAGCATTTT. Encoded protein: CASSSGALSNQPQHF.

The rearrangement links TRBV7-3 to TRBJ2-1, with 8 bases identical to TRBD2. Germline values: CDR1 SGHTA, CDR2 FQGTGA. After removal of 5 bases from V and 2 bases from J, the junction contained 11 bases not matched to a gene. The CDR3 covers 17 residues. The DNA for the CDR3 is TGTGCCAGCAGCCTCCCGCGTGGACTAGCCGCCTACAATGAGCAGTTCTTC. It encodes CASSLPRGLAAYNEQFF. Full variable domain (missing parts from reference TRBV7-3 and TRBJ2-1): GAGVSQTPSNKVTEKGKYVELRCDPISGHTALYWYRQSLGQGPEFLIYFQGTGAADDSGLPNDRFFAVRPEGSVSTLKIQRTERGDSAVYLCASSLPRGLAAYNEQFFGPGTRLTVL.

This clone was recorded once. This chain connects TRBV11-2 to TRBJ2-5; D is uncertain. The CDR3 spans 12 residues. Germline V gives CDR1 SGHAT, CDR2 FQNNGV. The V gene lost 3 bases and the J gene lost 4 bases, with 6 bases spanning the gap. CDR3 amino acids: CASSFLRETQYF. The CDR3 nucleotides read TGTGCCAGCAGCTTTTTGCGAGAGACCCAGTACTTC. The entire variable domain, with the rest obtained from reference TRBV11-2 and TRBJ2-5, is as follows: EAGVAQSPRYKIIEKRQSVAFWCNPISGHATLYWYQQILGQGPKLLIQFQNNGVVDDSQLPKDRFSAERLKGVDSTLKIQPAKLEDSAVYLCASSFLRETQYFGPGTRLLVL.

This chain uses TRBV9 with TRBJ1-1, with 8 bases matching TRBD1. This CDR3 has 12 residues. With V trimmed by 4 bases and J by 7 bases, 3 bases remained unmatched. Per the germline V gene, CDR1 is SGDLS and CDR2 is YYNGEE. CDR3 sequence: CASSIGQGEAFF. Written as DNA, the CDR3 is TGTGCCAGCAGCATAGGACAGGGTGAAGCTTTCTTT.

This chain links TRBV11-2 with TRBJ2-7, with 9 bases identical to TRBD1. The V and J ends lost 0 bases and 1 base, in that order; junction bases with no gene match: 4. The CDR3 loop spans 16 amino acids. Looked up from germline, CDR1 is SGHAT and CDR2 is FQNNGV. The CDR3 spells CASSLDLGTGSYEQYF. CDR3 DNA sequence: TGTGCCAGCAGCTTAGATCTGGGGACAGGGTCCTACGAGCAGTACTTC.

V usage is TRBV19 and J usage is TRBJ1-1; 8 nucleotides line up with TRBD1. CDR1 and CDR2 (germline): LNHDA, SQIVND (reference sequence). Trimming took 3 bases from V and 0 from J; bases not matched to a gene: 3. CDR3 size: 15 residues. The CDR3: CASSMTGVLNTEAFF. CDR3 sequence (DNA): TGTGCCAGTAGTATGACAGGGGTTCTGAACACTGAAGCTTTCTTT.

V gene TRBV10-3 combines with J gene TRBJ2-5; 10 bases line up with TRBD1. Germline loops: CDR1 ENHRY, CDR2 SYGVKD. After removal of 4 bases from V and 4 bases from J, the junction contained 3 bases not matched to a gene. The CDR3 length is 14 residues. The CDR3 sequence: CAISGDRGRETQYF. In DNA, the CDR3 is TGTGCCATCAGTGGGGACAGGGGCCGAGAGACCCAGTACTTC.

This chain's CDR3 is CASTLHGGAGYYGYTF. The CDR3 nucleotides are TGTGCCAGCACGCTCCACGGAGGGGCGGGGTACTATGGCTACACCTTC. The gene calls are TRBV7-2 and TRBJ1-2; D is possibly TRBD1 (5 bases). V was shortened by 7 bases and J by 3 bases, with 21 bases between the two germline ends. The CDR3 is 16 residues long. Germline V gives CDR1 SGHTA, CDR2 FQGNSA.